Listed below are T cell receptor beta chains from one sample, sequenced in a study of T cell responses to AZD1222 COVID-19 vaccine. Profiled with immunoSEQ multiplex PCR; TCRdb holds only in-frame clones, not every one. The sample includes around 150,000 clones, roughly 89% of them seen just once. This material consisted of peripheral blood, taken on day 0 of AZD1222 vaccination. The origin of the receptors is an adult in good health. CDR3s include the opening cysteine and the closing phenylalanine or tryptophan. A D gene is named only where the DNA matches it firmly. Size is stated for part of the rows, as once, few or many counts, or as a class when the clone is expanded.

TRBV6-6	TRBJ2-1	.	TRBD2	CASSYSLSGRVGEQFF	TGTGCCAGCAGTTACTCCCTCAGCGGGAGGGTGGGTGAGCAGTTCTTC
TRBV28	TRBJ1-6	.	.	CASRLTPTFSPLHF	TGTGCCAGCAGACTTACCCCGACGTTCTCACCCCTCCACTTT
TRBV5-1	TRBJ1-2	.	.	CASSPVGQKRGYTF	TGCGCCAGCAGCCCGGTAGGACAGAAGCGGGGCTACACCTTC
TRBV6-5	TRBJ2-4	.	.	CASSYGGAKNIQYF	TGTGCCAGCAGTTACGGCGGGGCCAAAAACATTCAGTACTTC
TRBV6-1	TRBJ2-5	once	TRBD2	CASSEAGDYPQETQYF	TGTGCCAGCAGTGAAGCCGGGGACTACCCTCAAGAGACCCAGTACTTC
TRBV19	TRBJ2-7	.	TRBD2	CASSIKPGLAFLYEQYF	TGTGCCAGTAGTATAAAACCGGGACTAGCGTTTCTCTACGAGCAGTACTTC
TRBV10-3	TRBJ2-5	.	.	CAISDSPREAGLETQYF	TGTGCCATCAGTGACTCCCCTCGGGAAGCAGGGTTAGAGACCCAGTACTTC
TRBV5-4	TRBJ1-1	.	.	CASSLPTRGRTEAFF	TGTGCCAGCAGCTTACCCACCAGGGGAAGGACTGAAGCTTTCTTT
TRBV6-1	TRBJ1-2	.	.	CASSDLTGGYGYTF	TGTGCCAGCAGTGACCTCACCGGTGGCTATGGCTACACCTTC
TRBV3-1/TRBV3-2	TRBJ1-5	.	TRBD1	CASSQGQGGGQPQHF	TGTGCCAGCAGCCAAGGTCAGGGGGGAGGCCAGCCCCAGCATTTT
TRBV19	TRBJ2-2	.	TRBD1	CASKKGADTGELFF	TGTGCCAGTAAGAAGGGGGCCGACACCGGGGAGCTGTTTTTT
TRBV29-1	TRBJ1-2	.	.	CSVELSADYGYTF	TGCAGCGTTGAATTGTCGGCAGACTATGGCTACACCTTC
TRBV7-9	TRBJ2-1	once	TRBD1	CASSMMPGTGGHDEQFF	TGTGCCAGCAGCATGATGCCCGGGACAGGGGGACACGATGAGCAGTTCTTC
TRBV18	TRBJ1-2	once	.	CASSPGGGGELSGYTF	TGTGCCAGCTCACCCGGAGGGGGGGGCGAGTTGAGTGGCTACACCTTC
TRBV28	TRBJ2-7	.	TRBD1	CASSSYGTGRSYEQYF	TGTGCCAGCAGTTCCTATGGGACAGGAAGATCCTACGAGCAGTACTTC
TRBV25-1	TRBJ2-1	.	TRBD2	CASSNPGLAGDEQFF	TGTGCCAGCAGCAACCCGGGACTAGCGGGCGATGAGCAGTTCTTC
TRBV24-1	TRBJ2-3	few	TRBD1	CATSDSGTGGSTPDTQYF	TGTGCCACCAGTGATTCGGGGACAGGGGGCAGTACCCCAGATACGCAGTATTTT
TRBV5-1	TRBJ2-7	once	TRBD2	CASSSGRLSYEQYF	TGCGCCAGCAGCTCCGGGAGGCTCTCCTACGAGCAGTACTTC
TRBV9	TRBJ2-1	once	.	CASSVVTGGDEQFF	TGTGCCAGCAGCGTAGTGACAGGCGGTGATGAGCAGTTCTTC
TRBV28	TRBJ2-5	.	.	CASKTPATPGPQYF	TGTGCCAGCAAGACTCCAGCGACACCGGGCCCCCAGTACTTC
TRBV10-3	TRBJ2-7	.	TRBD2	CAISDVLAGTTDEQYF	TGTGCCATCAGTGACGTGCTAGCGGGGACGACAGACGAGCAGTACTTC
TRBV27	TRBJ2-7	.	.	CASRGGPYEQYF	TGTGCCAGCAGGGGGGGCCCCTACGAGCAGTACTTC
TRBV6-1	TRBJ1-2	.	TRBD1	CASSAQGRTGGYNYGYTF	TGTGCCAGCAGTGCCCAAGGAAGGACAGGGGGTTATAACTATGGCTACACCTTC
TRBV28	TRBJ1-2	.	.	CAVSLRRYGYTF	TGTGCCGTTAGTTTGCGGAGGTATGGCTACACCTTC
TRBV7-9	TRBJ1-3	.	.	CASSFSLSGNTIYF	TGTGCCAGCAGCTTTAGTCTCTCTGGAAACACCATATATTTT
TRBV10-3	TRBJ1-2	.	.	CAIPTDYGYTF	TGTGCCATTCCCACGGACTATGGCTACACCTTC
TRBV5-1	TRBJ1-2	.	TRBD1	CASSPGQDGYTF	TGCGCCAGCAGCCCGGGACAGGATGGCTACACCTTC
TRBV5-1	TRBJ1-1	.	TRBD1	CASRQQGSNTEAFF	TGCGCCAGCCGTCAACAGGGGTCGAACACTGAAGCTTTCTTT
TRBV6-6	TRBJ2-1	.	TRBD2	CASRKGLAGVGNEQFF	TGTGCCAGCAGAAAAGGACTAGCGGGAGTGGGCAATGAGCAGTTCTTC
TRBV18	TRBJ1-4	.	.	CASSPGLRDEKLFF	TGTGCCAGCTCACCGGGATTACGAGACGAAAAACTGTTTTTT
TRBV21-1	TRBJ2-3	once	.	CASSKAGGSGTDTQYF	TGTGCCAGCAGCAAAGCGGGGGGGTCGGGCACAGATACGCAGTATTTT
TRBV5-4	TRBJ2-1	.	TRBD2	CASLPGTSGNEQFF	TGTGCCAGCCTTCCCGGGACTAGCGGCAATGAGCAGTTCTTC
TRBV3-1/TRBV3-2	TRBJ2-7	.	.	CASSQEFYYLFSDEQYF	TGTGCCAGCAGCCAAGAATTTTACTACCTGTTCTCCGACGAGCAGTACTTC
TRBV19	TRBJ2-3	.	.	CASSIGPFPSTDTQYF	TGTGCCAGTAGTATTGGTCCATTCCCTAGCACAGATACGCAGTATTTT
TRBV3-1/TRBV3-2	TRBJ1-3	once	.	CASSQDRQTGNTIYF	TGTGCCAGCAGCCAAGATCGGCAGACTGGAAACACCATATATTTT
TRBV20-1	TRBJ2-3	once	TRBD1	CSASGDRGGDTQYF	TGCAGTGCTAGTGGGGACAGGGGGGGAGATACGCAGTATTTT
TRBV7-8	TRBJ2-7	.	.	CASSLVAIPYEQYF	TGTGCCAGCAGCTTAGTTGCCATACCCTACGAGCAGTACTTC
TRBV6-6	TRBJ2-2	.	.	CACFGSGGELFF	TGTGCCTGCTTTGGTTCGGGCGGGGAGCTGTTTTTT
TRBV27	TRBJ2-1	.	.	CASSLGIGQQFF	TGTGCCAGCAGTTTAGGGATAGGACAACAGTTCTTC
TRBV27	TRBJ2-3	.	TRBD1	CASSLYRGRDTQYF	TGTGCCAGCAGTTTATACAGGGGCAGGGATACGCAGTATTTT
TRBV3-1/TRBV3-2	TRBJ2-2	.	TRBD2	CASSPISSGANTGELFF	TGTGCCAGCAGCCCGATTTCTAGCGGGGCGAACACCGGGGAGCTGTTTTTT
TRBV5-6	TRBJ2-7	.	TRBD2	CASSFSGRAFEQYF	TGTGCCAGCAGCTTTAGCGGGAGGGCCTTCGAGCAGTACTTC